The clone carrying this TCR beta chain has ten or more counts. This record belongs to a study of blood T cells in healthy people across ages. PBMCs were isolated at a quantity of at least 7 million per sample. A second roughly 6 to 12 cycle PCR used barcoded and J-beta primers. From the 5' RACE reads, TCRdb called clonotypes with MiXCR, one entry per CDR3 protein. The repertoire holds 630,000 or so distinct CDR3 sequences, 32% seen once, with 15% in the top ten. The sequencing input was blood. This receptor was obtained from a woman of 80 years or more in good health.

The CDR3 here is CSAIAVGTVLGANVLTF. CDR3 sequence (DNA): TGCAGCGCAATTGCCGTTGGGACAGTTCTCGGGGCCAACGTCCTGACTTTC. The chain joins TRBV29-1 to TRBJ2-6, with 7 bases identical to TRBD1. Germline lookup yields CDR1 SQVTM and CDR2 ANQGSEA. V was pared by 7 bases and J by 4 bases, with 16 bases of the junction left unmatched. This CDR3 region has 17 residues. The full variable domain, rest sourced from reference TRBV29-1 and TRBJ2-6, is SAVISQKPSRDICQRGTSLTIQCQVDSQVTMMFWYRQQPGQSLTLIATANQGSEATYESGFVIDKFPISRPNLTFSTLTVSNMSPEDSSIYLCSAIAVGTVLGANVLTFGAGSRLTVL.